Below are 6 T cell receptor beta chains sequenced from a single sample in a study of control samples from healthy donors and cancer patients. Profiling relied on immunoSEQ multiplex PCR, and the TCRdb table lists in-frame clones only, not all of them. The sample contains some 70,000 clones, 83% of which appear only once. Input material: blood. The receptors were sampled from a man in his 60s in good health.

The rearrangement uses TRBV4-3 and TRBJ1-5, with D possibly matching TRBD1 (6 bases). The CDR3 is 13 amino acids. Per germline, CDR1 LGHNA and CDR2 YSLEER. V dropped 4 bases and J dropped 6 bases, with 10 bases sitting between them. The CDR3 region has the DNA TGCGCCAGCAGCCCAGGGGACGGTCAGCCCCAGCATTTT. Protein: CASSPGDGQPQHF.

The V call is TRBV7-7, the J call TRBJ1-4, with TRBD1 identical over 9 bases. Germline loops: CDR1 SSHAT, CDR2 FNYEAQ (reference sequence). The V gene end was trimmed by 5 bases and the J gene end by 7 bases; junction bases not matched to a gene: 8. The CDR3 has 15 residues. Here the CDR3 DNA reads TGTGCCAGCAGCCCGGGACAGGGAGTTTTTGAAAAACTGTTTTTT. Protein: CASSPGQGVFEKLFF. Combining the CDR3 with reference TRBV7-7 and TRBJ1-4 gives the whole variable domain GAGVSQSPRYKVTKRGQDVTLRCDPISSHATLYWYQQALGQGPEFLTYFNYEAQPDKSGLPSDRFSAERPEGSISTLTIQRTEQRDSAMYRCASSPGQGVFEKLFFGSGTQLSVL.

CDR3 coding DNA: TGTGCCACCAGCAGGGGGAGACAGGCTAATGAAAAACTGTTTTTT. Amino acid sequence: CATSRGRQANEKLFF. The V gene is TRBV15, the J gene TRBJ1-4, with D tentatively TRBD1 (6 bases). Trimming stripped 3 bases from V and 3 bases from J, with 11 bases between. The CDR3 runs to 15 residues. CDR1 LNHNV and CDR2 YYDKDF come from the germline V gene (reference sequence). The whole variable domain, remainder taken from reference TRBV15 and TRBJ1-4, is DAMVIQNPRYQVTQFGKPVTLSCSQTLNHNVMYWYQQKSSQAPKLLFHYYDKDFNNEADTPDNFQSRRPNTSFCFLDIRSPGLGDTAMYLCATSRGRQANEKLFFGSGTQLSVL.

The V gene is TRBV7-9, the J gene TRBJ2-2; 8 nucleotides match TRBD1. Losses at the gene ends were 3 bases for V and 3 bases for J; bases not matched to a gene: 0. This CDR3 spans 14 amino acids. CDR1 and CDR2 (germline): SEHNR, FQNEAQ (reference sequence). The CDR3 DNA reads as TGTGCCAGCAGCTTGACAGGGGACACCGGGGAGCTGTTTTTT. Its translation: CASSLTGDTGELFF.

This CDR3 reads CASGPTSAQNPNEQFF. The CDR3 DNA sequence: TGTGCCAGCGGCCCGACTAGCGCACAGAATCCCAATGAGCAGTTCTTC. The chain couples TRBV6-2 or TRBV6-3 to TRBJ2-1; 8 nucleotides match TRBD2. Germline trimming cut 8 bases from V and 6 bases from J; bases unmatched to any gene: 15. CDR1 and CDR2 (germline): MNHEY, SVGEGT. The CDR3 loop spans 16 amino acids.

The chain has TRBV5-1 and TRBJ2-2, with 10 positions matching TRBD2. This CDR3 contains 15 residues. J was trimmed by 5 bases and V by 8 bases; bases with no gene match: 9. Looked up from germline, CDR1 is SGHRS and CDR2 is YFSETQ. The CDR3 coding sequence is TGCGCCAGTACCCTAGCGGGAGTAGGAACCGGGGAGCTGTTTTTT. It is translated as CASTLAGVGTGELFF.